This T cell receptor (beta chain) was recovered during a study of blood T cell repertoires in COVID-19. The wider study: In each case, the material was cDNA or gDNA derived from T cells, B-cell-depleted T cells, or PBMCs.

How the authors handled the data: Amplified reference gene primers provided the basis for estimating nucleated cell counts. Using immunoSEQ multiplex PCR, the repertoire was profiled, and TCRdb retains in-frame clones only, with some absent. That table gives V, J and clone size, and the DNA gave D and trimming. The profile shows about 360,000 clones, around nine tenths of them singletons. Sequences were obtained from peripheral blood. The receptor was derived from a human donor in a cohort sampled during active COVID-19.

CDR3 region: CASSLVSGGATGELFF. CDR3 coding DNA: TGTGCCAGCAGCTTAGTGAGCGGGGGGGCAACCGGGGAGCTGTTTTTT. The chain combines TRBV7-2 with TRBJ2-2, with 10 bases identical to TRBD2. The CDR3 sequence is 16 residues long. Germline trimming cut 1 base from V and 5 bases from J; bases unmatched to any gene: 4. The germline CDR1 and CDR2 sequences are SGHTA and FQGNSA. The whole variable domain, remainder taken from reference TRBV7-2 and TRBJ2-2, is GAGVSQSPSNKVTEKGKDVELRCDPISGHTALYWYRQSLGQGLEFLIYFQGNSAPDKSGLPSDRFSAERTGGSVSTLTIQRTQQEDSAVYLCASSLVSGGATGELFFGEGSRLTVL.